These T cell receptor beta chains were read from a single sample in a study of blood T cell repertoires in COVID-19. The data were produced by immunoSEQ multiplex PCR, yet TCRdb's version contains in-frame clones alone and is incomplete. The sample comprises about 160,000 clones, more than 75% of which are singletons, and 6% to 7% rests with the top ten. The sample consisted of peripheral blood. These receptors all stem from a man older than 75 with acute or convalescent COVID-19. CDR3s include the opening cysteine and the closing phenylalanine or tryptophan. The D gene is left open where the match is weak. For some rows the clone size is stated as once, few or many, or as a class when expanded; others skip it.

>TRBJ2-2|few|TRBV29-1|TRBD2
CSVVTSGNTGELFF
TGCAGCGTCGTCACTAGCGGTAACACCGGGGAGCTGTTTTTT
>TRBJ1-1|-|TRBV6-5|-
CASSYRGSMNTEAFF
TGTGCCAGCAGTTATAGGGGGTCCATGAACACTGAAGCTTTCTTT
>TRBJ2-3|-|TRBV7-2|TRBD2
CASRVAGGGTDTQYF
TGTGCCAGCAGGGTAGCGGGGGGGGGCACAGATACGCAGTATTTT
>TRBJ2-7|-|TRBV27|TRBD1
CASSLYSPGTGGSSYEQYF
TGTGCCAGCAGTTTATATAGTCCCGGGACAGGGGGCAGCTCCTACGAGCAGTACTTC
>TRBJ2-1|few|TRBV3-1/TRBV3-2|TRBD2
CASSLPYSTSGIHNEQFF
TGTGCCAGCAGCCTTCCCTATTCGACTAGCGGGATACACAATGAGCAGTTCTTC
>TRBJ2-3|-|TRBV27|-
CASSAFGQTSTDTQYF
TGTGCCAGCAGTGCCTTTGGACAGACTAGCACAGATACGCAGTATTTT
>TRBJ2-7|few|TRBV7-3|-
CASSPGTGAGEQYF
TGTGCCAGCAGCCCGGGGACTGGCGCGGGCGAGCAGTACTTC
>TRBJ1-2|-|TRBV28|TRBD1
CASSLAGGYGYTF
TGTGCCAGCAGTTTAGCAGGGGGCTATGGCTACACCTTC
>TRBJ1-1|-|TRBV7-8|-
CASSFEQPNTEAFF
TGTGCCAGCAGCTTCGAGCAACCGAACACTGAAGCTTTCTTT
>TRBJ2-3|once|TRBV6-1|-
CASSERWRGSSTDTQYF
TGTGCCAGCAGTGAACGGTGGAGGGGCAGCAGCACAGATACGCAGTATTTT
>TRBJ2-7|-|TRBV28|-
CASRPGGSYEQYF
TGTGCCAGCAGACCAGGGGGGTCCTACGAGCAGTACTTC